Detailed here is one T cell receptor (beta chain). The data were taken from a study of T cell changes during pregnancy in multiple sclerosis. Germline V gene sequence: CDR1 SGHVS, CDR2 FNYEAQ. V was cut by 3 bases and J by 4 bases, with 15 bases left in between. The CDR3 covers 15 residues. Some clones are missing from TCRdb's copy, which holds only in-frame ones; the method was immunoSEQ multiplex PCR. The sample comprises over 45,000 clones, about 92% of which are singletons, and around 0.9% rests with the top ten. The sequence derives from a female donor in good health, enrolled as a control in a pregnancy study. This chain connects TRBV7-6 to TRBJ1-2, with D possibly matching TRBD1 (6 bases). Sequences were derived from CD4+ T cells from peripheral blood mononuclear cells, sampled in the second trimester of pregnancy. This chain's CDR3 is CASSFGREGGYGYTF. For the CDR3, the DNA is TGTGCCAGCAGCTTCGGTAGGGAGGGGGGCTATGGCTACACCTTC.